A single sample gave rise to the 11 T cell receptor beta chains below, sequenced in a study of molecular identifiers for immune sequencing clone quantification (dated by TCRdb to 2016 to 2019). The library relied on PCR. The sequencer was an Illumina HiSeq 4000. TCRdb reran the public reads through fastp at Q25 and MiXCR, keeping productive beta chains. Entries are consolidated by CDR3 protein sequence, retaining the most common genes and DNA. For this sample the table gives about half a million distinct CDR3 sequences, of which about a fifth were detected only once. About 0.78% of the sample belongs to the ten largest clones. Sequenced input: naive CD8+ T cells from blood, with Jurkat cell RNA spiked in. The cell subset or site label, as the study defines it: FACS-sorted CD8+CD4-CCR7+CD45RA+ naive T cells. The receptors were gathered from a human donor in good health. Some libraries in this study had Jurkat cell RNA spiked in.

This clonotype has more than one count but fewer than ten. The chain joins TRBV18 to TRBJ2-5; the D gene could be TRBD1 or TRBD2 (5 bases each). Trimming cost V 4 bases and J 2 bases, with 11 bases left between them. CDR1 KGHSH and CDR2 LQKENI come from the germline V gene. This CDR3 is 14 amino acids long. This CDR3 reads CASSQWDGQETQYF. CDR3 DNA sequence: TGTGCCAGCTCACAATGGGACGGTCAAGAGACCCAGTACTTC. Drawing the rest from reference TRBV18 and TRBJ2-5, the complete variable domain is NAGVMQNPRHLVRRRGQEARLRCSPMKGHSHVYWYRQLPEEGLKFMVYLQKENIIDESGMPKERFSAEFPKEGPSILRIQQVVRGDSAAYFCASSQWDGQETQYFGPGTRLLVL.

This clonotype was counted many times. The chain is built from TRBV4-1 and TRBJ2-7; D remains ambiguous. The CDR3 extends over 12 amino acids. Between the trimmed V and J ends, which lost 3 bases and 5 bases, there was a span of 8 bases. CDR1 is MGHRA and CDR2 is YSYEKL in the germline V gene. CDR3 DNA: TGCGCCAGCAGCCATACGACGGACGAGCAGTACTTC. It specifies CASSHTTDEQYF.

This clonotype was seen ten or more times. The chain couples TRBV10-2 to TRBJ2-7; no clear D. Trimming cost V 2 bases and J 6 bases, with 11 bases left between them. CDR1 is WSHSY, CDR2 SAAADI, per germline. The CDR3 is 13 residues long. DNA for the CDR3: TGCGCCAGCAGTGAGACCGGCGGCCCCGAGCAGTACTTC. It translates to CASSETGGPEQYF.

This clonotype was observed many times. The chain carries TRBV5-1 and TRBJ2-3, with D perhaps given as TRBD1 or TRBD2 (5 bases each). This CDR3 region has 15 residues. CDR1 and CDR2 (germline): SGHRS, YFSETQ. The V gene lost 2 bases and the J gene lost 2 bases, with 12 bases spanning the gap. The CDR3 region has the DNA TGCGCCAGCAGCTTCCTTAACGGGGCCACAGATACGCAGTATTTT. Its protein is CASSFLNGATDTQYF.

This sequence joins TRBV19 and TRBJ2-7; maybe TRBD1 (6 bases). Trimming removed 6 bases at V and 3 bases at J, with 15 bases between. The CDR3 is 14 amino acids. Germline V gene sequence: CDR1 LNHDA, CDR2 SQIVND (reference sequence). The CDR3 spells CASSPGQLNYEQYF. CDR3 sequence (DNA): TGTGCCAGTAGCCCCGGACAGTTAAACTACGAGCAGTACTTC.

This clonotype was found many times. This rearrangement joins TRBV7-2 to TRBJ2-7, with unresolved D. CDR3 length: 11 residues. The V and J ends lost 7 bases and 5 bases respectively, with 9 bases between them. CDR1 and CDR2 (germline): SGHTA, FQGNSA. The CDR3 protein is CASNSGHEQYF. The CDR3 DNA sequence: TGTGCCAGCAACTCAGGCCACGAGCAGTACTTC.

The rearrangement links TRBV4-1 to TRBJ2-2; no clear D. V lost 0 bases to trimming and J lost 8 bases, with 1 base between them. The germline V gene encodes CDR1 MGHRA and CDR2 YSYEKL. CDR3 length: 11 amino acids. Here the CDR3 reads CASSQDGELFF. Written as DNA, the CDR3 is TGCGCCAGCAGCCAAGATGGGGAGCTGTTTTTT.

The rearrangement links TRBV6-1 to TRBJ1-5, with unresolved D. The CDR3 spans 11 residues. The V gene lost 6 bases and the J gene lost 6 bases, with 6 bases spanning the gap. CDR1 is MNHNS and CDR2 is SASEGT in the germline V gene. CDR3 region: CASREFQPQHF. The CDR3 region has the DNA TGTGCCAGCAGAGAATTTCAGCCCCAGCATTTT.

J is TRBJ1-4 and V is TRBV4-3; a possible D gene is TRBD1 (5 bases). Trimming left V 0 bases short and J 0 bases short, with 17 bases between. CDR1 and CDR2 from the germline V gene are LGHNA and YSLEER. The CDR3 has 19 residues. The DNA of the CDR3 is TGCGCCAGCAGCCAAGATCGGGGCGGGTTGGGCGCAACTAATGAAAAACTGTTTTTT. Amino acid sequence: CASSQDRGGLGATNEKLFF.

In this sample, this clonotype turned up once. This rearrangement joins TRBV12-3 or TRBV12-4 to TRBJ1-5; 7 bases align to TRBD1. There are 13 residues in the CDR3. Unmatched junction bases numbered 4, after V lost 4 bases and J lost 7 bases. The CDR3 reads CASSSGGKQPQHF. In DNA form, the CDR3 reads TGTGCCAGCAGTTCAGGGGGGAAACAGCCCCAGCATTTT.

In the case of this clonotype: The junction does not match germline at one end; this may be a read error. The chain combines TRBV4-1 with TRBJ1-5, with 8 bases lining up with TRBD1. Germline assignment: CDR1 MGHRA and CDR2 YSYEKL. The CDR3 is made up of 15 amino acids. The CDR3: CASSQDRASSQPQHF. The CDR3 DNA is TGCGCCAGCAGCCAGGACAGGGCGAGCAGTCAGCCCCAGCATTTT.